Here is one T cell receptor beta chain with its context. The data derive from a study of cytomegalovirus exposure and HLA in healthy donors. Germline loops: CDR1 MNHEY, CDR2 SMNVEV (reference sequence). This CDR3 is 15 amino acids long. V lost 6 bases to trimming and J lost 5 bases; unmatched junction nucleotides: 6. The PCR ran on 60 Vbeta and 13 Jbeta primers. TCRdb keeps only in-frame clones here, not all; method: immunoSEQ multiplex PCR. The sample lists approximately 150,000 clones, around 84% occurring once. Material: PBMCs. The TCR comes from a boy aged 2 to 10 in good health and CMV-seronegative. V and J are TRBV27 and TRBJ1-6; 8 bases align to TRBD1. The CDR3 DNA sequence: TGTGCCAGCAGGGAATACAGGGGGAATAATTCACCCCTCCACTTT. Translating it yields CASREYRGNNSPLHF.